The 11 T cell receptor beta chains below were found in one sample sequenced in a study of blood T cell repertoires in COVID-19. Only in-frame clones appear in the TCRdb table, and some are missing; sequencing was by immunoSEQ multiplex PCR. The sample has around 220,000 clones; around 82% are singletons. The specimen sequenced was peripheral blood. The receptors shown here come from a woman over 75 with active or convalescent COVID-19.

V usage is TRBV30 and J usage is TRBJ2-3; 8 nucleotides align to TRBD2. Germline CDR1 is GTSNPN and CDR2 is SVGIG (reference sequence). V dropped 6 bases and J dropped 0; count of bases not matched to a gene: 8. The CDR3 length is 15 residues. CDR3 DNA: TGTGCCTGTAGTTCTGGACTAGCTAGCACAGATACGCAGTATTTT. Translation gives CACSSGLASTDTQYF.

The chain employs TRBV2 and TRBJ1-5, with 9 positions matching TRBD1. Germline V CDR1 and CDR2: SNHLY, FYNNEI. V shed 8 bases, J shed 4 bases, and the junction held 9 bases outside the gene matches. The CDR3 has 15 residues. CDR3 in amino acids: CASGKPGTGNQPQHF. Written as DNA, the CDR3 is TGTGCCAGCGGGAAACCCGGGACAGGGAATCAGCCCCAGCATTTT.

This chain links TRBV14 with TRBJ2-7; D perhaps matches TRBD1 (6 bases). The CDR3 contains 15 residues. V lost 4 bases to trimming and J lost 5 bases, with 18 bases between them. CDR1 and CDR2 (germline): SGHDN, FVKESK. DNA of the CDR3: TGTGCCAGCAGCCCTCACAGGGTCGGGTTAAACGAGCAGTACTTC. As protein: CASSPHRVGLNEQYF.

The V and J genes are TRBV5-6 and TRBJ1-1; TRBD1 is a possible D gene (6 bases). V shed 1 base and J shed 0 bases, with 16 bases lying between them. The CDR3 consists of 17 residues. Germline V gene data show CDR1 as SGHDT and CDR2 as YYEEEE. CDR3 amino acids: CASSLLGGRSLNTEAFF. The CDR3 DNA sequence: TGTGCCAGCAGCTTGTTGGGGGGGCGAAGTTTGAACACTGAAGCTTTCTTT.

The gene calls are TRBV27 and TRBJ2-7; 9 nucleotides line up with TRBD1. The germline gives CDR1 MNHEY, CDR2 SMNVEV (reference sequence). The CDR3 covers 14 residues. V lost 7 bases, J lost 6 bases, and 10 bases stayed unmatched. CDR3 DNA sequence: TGTGCCAGCAAAAGGGGACAGGGTAGGTTCGAGCAGTACTTC. It translates to CASKRGQGRFEQYF.

V gene TRBV19 combines with J gene TRBJ2-7, with 7 bases aligning to TRBD1. J lost 6 bases, V lost 4 bases, and 9 bases had no gene match. Germline lookup yields CDR1 LNHDA and CDR2 SQIVND (reference sequence). CDR3 length equals 14 residues. CDR3 DNA: TGTGCCAGTAGTACGGGACAGCCAGGGGGCGAGCAGTACTTC. Translating it yields CASSTGQPGGEQYF.

This clone was seen a handful of times. The genes are TRBV5-8 and TRBJ1-5, with D tentatively TRBD1 (6 bases). V was cut by 0 bases and J by 4 bases, with 11 bases left in between. Per the germline V gene, CDR1 is SGHTS and CDR2 is YDEGEE. This CDR3 is 15 amino acids long. The CDR3: CASSLVQGSNQPQHF. DNA of the CDR3: TGTGCCAGCAGCTTGGTACAGGGCTCAAATCAGCCCCAGCATTTT.

The genes are TRBV7-8 and TRBJ2-2; 10 bases line up with TRBD1. The CDR3 covers 16 residues. Per the germline V gene, CDR1 is SGHVS and CDR2 is FQNEAQ. J was trimmed by 7 bases and V by 5 bases; bases with no gene match: 10. The CDR3 coding sequence is TGTGCCAGCAGCCCCCTAAGGACAGGGGGTGGCGGGGAGCTGTTTTTT. Protein product: CASSPLRTGGGGELFF.

This chain joins TRBV30 and TRBJ2-7; 10 bases match TRBD2. V trimming: 5 bases; J trimming: 7 bases; junction bases outside the gene matches: 11. The CDR3 is made up of 14 amino acids. Germline V gene lookup returns CDR1 GTSNPN and CDR2 SVGIG (reference sequence). This chain's CDR3 is CAWGKREGSGEQYF. The CDR3 DNA reads as TGTGCCTGGGGTAAGCGGGAGGGCTCGGGGGAGCAGTACTTC. The variable domain in full, with the rest retrieved from reference TRBV30 and TRBJ2-7, is SQTIHQWPATLVQPVGSPLSLECTVEGTSNPNLYWYRQAAGRGLQLLFYSVGIGQISSEVPQNLSASRPQDRQFILSSKKLLLSDSGFYLCAWGKREGSGEQYFGPGTRLTVT.

The chain carries TRBV2 and TRBJ1-2; D is perhaps TRBD1 (5 bases). The CDR3 is made up of 12 amino acids. Germline V gene data show CDR1 as SNHLY and CDR2 as FYNNEI. Trimming pared 6 bases from V and 4 bases from J, leaving 9 bases between. In nucleotides, the CDR3 is TGTGCCAGCAGCCTTGACAGCTATGGCTACACCTTC. Its protein is CASSLDSYGYTF.

The CDR3 sequence is CASSVAGGLADEQFF. Here the CDR3 DNA reads TGTGCCAGCAGCGTAGCGGGCGGTTTAGCGGATGAGCAGTTCTTC. The chain links TRBV9 to TRBJ2-1, with a possible D match to TRBD2 (6 bases). This CDR3 is 15 amino acids long. Germline CDR1 is SGDLS and CDR2 is YYNGEE. V was trimmed by 0 bases and J by 8 bases, leaving 15 bases between them. Looking up the rest from reference TRBV9 and TRBJ2-1 gives the full variable domain: DSGVTQTPKHLITATGQRVTLRCSPRSGDLSVYWYQQSLDQGLQFLIQYYNGEERAKGNILERFSAQQFPDLHSELNLSSLELGDSALYFCASSVAGGLADEQFFGPGTRLTVL.